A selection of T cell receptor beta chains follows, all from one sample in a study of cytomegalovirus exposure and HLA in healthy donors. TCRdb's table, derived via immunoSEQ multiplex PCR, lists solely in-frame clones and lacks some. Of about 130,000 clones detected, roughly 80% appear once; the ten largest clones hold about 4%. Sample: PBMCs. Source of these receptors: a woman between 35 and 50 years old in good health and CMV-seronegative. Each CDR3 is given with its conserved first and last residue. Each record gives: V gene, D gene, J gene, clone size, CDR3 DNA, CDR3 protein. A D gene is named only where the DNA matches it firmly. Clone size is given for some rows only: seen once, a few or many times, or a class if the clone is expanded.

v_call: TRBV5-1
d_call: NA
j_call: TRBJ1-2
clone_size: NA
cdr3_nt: TGCGCCAGCAGCGGAGGATATGGCTACACCTTC
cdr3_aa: CASSGGYGYTF

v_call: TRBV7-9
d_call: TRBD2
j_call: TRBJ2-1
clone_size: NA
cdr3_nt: TGTGCCAGCAGCCTAGGGGGAAGCGGGGGCTCCTACAATGAGCAGTTCTTC
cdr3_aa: CASSLGGSGGSYNEQFF

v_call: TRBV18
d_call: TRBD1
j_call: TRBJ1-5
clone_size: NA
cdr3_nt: TGTGCCAGCTCACCGGGCCAGGGGGCAGGTCAGCCCCAGCATTTT
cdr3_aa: CASSPGQGAGQPQHF

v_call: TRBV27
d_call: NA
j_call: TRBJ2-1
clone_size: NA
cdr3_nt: TGTGCCAGCAGTTTATCGGCTGGTACCTACAATGAGCAGTTCTTC
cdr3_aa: CASSLSAGTYNEQFF

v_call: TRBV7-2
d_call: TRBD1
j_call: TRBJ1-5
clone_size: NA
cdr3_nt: TGTGCCAGCAGCTCCCAGACAGGGAGCAATCAGCCCCAGCATTTT
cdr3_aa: CASSSQTGSNQPQHF

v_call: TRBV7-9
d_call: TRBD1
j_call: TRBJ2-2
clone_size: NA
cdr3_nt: TGTGCCAGCAGCTTAGCGGGACAGGGATCCGGGGAGCTGTTTTTT
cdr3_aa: CASSLAGQGSGELFF

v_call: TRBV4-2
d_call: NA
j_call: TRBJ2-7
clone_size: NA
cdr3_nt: TGTGCCAGCAGCCAAGGCCTAGGCAAGGCCATGTACTTC
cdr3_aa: CASSQGLGKAMYF

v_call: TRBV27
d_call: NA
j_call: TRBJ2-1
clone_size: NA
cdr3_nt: TGTGCCAGCAGCATAGGACATAACAATGAGCAGTTCTTC
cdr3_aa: CASSIGHNNEQFF

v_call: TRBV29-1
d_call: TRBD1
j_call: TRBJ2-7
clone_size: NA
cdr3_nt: TGCAGCGTCGGGACAGGGGTCTCCTACGAGCAGTACTTC
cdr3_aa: CSVGTGVSYEQYF

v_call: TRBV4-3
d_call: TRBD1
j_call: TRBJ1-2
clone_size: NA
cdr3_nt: TGCGCCAGCAGCCAAGGGGCGGGACAGGCTAACTATGGCTACACCTTC
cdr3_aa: CASSQGAGQANYGYTF

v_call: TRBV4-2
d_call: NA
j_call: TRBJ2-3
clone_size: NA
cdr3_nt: TGTGCCAGCAGCCAAGTGCGGTTACGGGGGGCCCCCTCCGCAGATACGCAGTATTTT
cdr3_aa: CASSQVRLRGAPSADTQYF

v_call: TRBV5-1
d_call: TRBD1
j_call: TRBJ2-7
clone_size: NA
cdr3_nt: TGCGCCAGCAGCTTCGGCCCGACAGGGGTCGAGCAGTACTTC
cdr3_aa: CASSFGPTGVEQYF

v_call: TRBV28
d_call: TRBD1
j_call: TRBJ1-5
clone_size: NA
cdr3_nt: TGTGCCAGCAGTCCCCCAACGCAGGGGGCGTTTCAGCCCCAGCATTTT
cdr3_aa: CASSPPTQGAFQPQHF

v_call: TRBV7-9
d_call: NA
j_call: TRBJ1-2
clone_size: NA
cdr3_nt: TGTGCCAGCAGCTTATTGGGCAGGGGCCATGGCTACACCTTC
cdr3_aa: CASSLLGRGHGYTF

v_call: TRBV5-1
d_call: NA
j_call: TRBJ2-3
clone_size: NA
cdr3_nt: TGCGCCAGCAGCTCAGATACAGGGTCCACAGATACGCAGTATTTT
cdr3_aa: CASSSDTGSTDTQYF

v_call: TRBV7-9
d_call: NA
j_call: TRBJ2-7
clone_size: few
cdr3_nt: TGTGCCAGCAGCTTAGGGGGGCTCGTGGGTGAGCAGTACTTC
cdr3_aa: CASSLGGLVGEQYF

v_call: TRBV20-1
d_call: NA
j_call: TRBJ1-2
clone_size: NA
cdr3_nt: TGCAGTGCGGACGGGGGGTATGGCTACACCTTC
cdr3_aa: CSADGGYGYTF

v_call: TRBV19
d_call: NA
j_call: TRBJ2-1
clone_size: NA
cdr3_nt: TGTGCCAGTAGTATAGGGACAGCCCACGGTGAGCAGTTCTTC
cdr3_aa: CASSIGTAHGEQFF

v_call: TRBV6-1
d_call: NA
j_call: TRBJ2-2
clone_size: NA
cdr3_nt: TGTGCCAGCAGGCGGGGAGGTAACACCGGGGAGCTGTTTTTT
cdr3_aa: CASRRGGNTGELFF

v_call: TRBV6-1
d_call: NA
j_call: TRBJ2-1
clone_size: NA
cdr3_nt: TGTGCCAGCAGTGAGTCATCGGGGACTGGTCGGCAGTTCTTC
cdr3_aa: CASSESSGTGRQFF

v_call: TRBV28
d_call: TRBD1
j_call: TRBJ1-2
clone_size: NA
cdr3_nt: TGTGCCAGCAGGACCCAGGGGGCGCAAAATGGCTACACCTTC
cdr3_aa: CASRTQGAQNGYTF

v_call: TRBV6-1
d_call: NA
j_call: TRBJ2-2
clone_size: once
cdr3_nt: TGTGCCAGCAGTGAAACAGCCCTGAGAGAGCTGTTTTTT
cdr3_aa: CASSETALRELFF

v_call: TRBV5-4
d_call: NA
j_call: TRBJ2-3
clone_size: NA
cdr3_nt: TGTGCCAGCAGCCTCAACCAGGGCCGCACAGATACGCAGTATTTT
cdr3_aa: CASSLNQGRTDTQYF

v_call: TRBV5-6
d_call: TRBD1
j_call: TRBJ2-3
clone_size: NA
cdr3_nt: TGTGCCAGCAGCTTGGGGGTCGACAGGGCCACAGATACGCAGTATTTT
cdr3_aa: CASSLGVDRATDTQYF

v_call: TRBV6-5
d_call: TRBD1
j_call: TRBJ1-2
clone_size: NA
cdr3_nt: TGTGCCAGCAGCTGGGGACAGGGGGGTAGTTACACCTTC
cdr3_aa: CASSWGQGGSYTF

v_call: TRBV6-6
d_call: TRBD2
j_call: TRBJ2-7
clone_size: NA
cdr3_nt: TGTGCCAGTCGACTAGCGGGAGAAGTGCAGTACTTC
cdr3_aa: CASRLAGEVQYF

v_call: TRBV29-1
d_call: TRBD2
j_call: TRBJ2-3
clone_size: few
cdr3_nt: TGCAGCGTTGGTGGTAGCGGGATGGGGACGCAGTATTTT
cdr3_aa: CSVGGSGMGTQYF

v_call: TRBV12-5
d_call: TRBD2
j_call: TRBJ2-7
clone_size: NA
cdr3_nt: TGTGCTAGTGGTCTACTAGCGGGGGGTATCTCCTACGAGCAGTACTTC
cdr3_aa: CASGLLAGGISYEQYF

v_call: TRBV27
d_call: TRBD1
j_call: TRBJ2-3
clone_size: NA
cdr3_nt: TGTGCCAGCAGCCGCCGGGACAGGGTGTCAGATACGCAGTATTTT
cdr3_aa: CASSRRDRVSDTQYF

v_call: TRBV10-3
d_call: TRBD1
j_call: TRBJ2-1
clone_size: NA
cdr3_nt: TGTGCCATCAGTGAGAGCTTAGGCAGGGGGCTCGCCAATGAGCAGTTCTTC
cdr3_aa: CAISESLGRGLANEQFF

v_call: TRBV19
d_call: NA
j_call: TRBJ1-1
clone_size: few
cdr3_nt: TGTGCCAGTACCCAGGAGGGGAACACTGAAGCTTTCTTT
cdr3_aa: CASTQEGNTEAFF

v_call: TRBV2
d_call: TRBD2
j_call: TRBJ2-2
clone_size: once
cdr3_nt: TGTGCCAGCAGTGTGGATGGCGGGGGGGCCTTCGGGGAGCTGTTTTTT
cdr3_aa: CASSVDGGGAFGELFF

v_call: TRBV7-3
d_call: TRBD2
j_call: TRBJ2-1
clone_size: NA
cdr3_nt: TGTGCCAGCAGCTTAAGGGGCACGGCCGGCGCTAGCGGGAGGGGGGATGAGCAGTTCTTC
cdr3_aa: CASSLRGTAGASGRGDEQFF

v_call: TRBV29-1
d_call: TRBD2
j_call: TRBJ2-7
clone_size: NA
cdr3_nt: TGCAGCGTTGTGGGGGGGTCGGGCCTGGAACCCTACGAGCAGTACTTC
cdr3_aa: CSVVGGSGLEPYEQYF

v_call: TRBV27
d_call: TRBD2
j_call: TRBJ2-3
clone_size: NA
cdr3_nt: TGTGCCAGCAGCGATCATAGCGGGAGGGATACGCAGTATTTT
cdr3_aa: CASSDHSGRDTQYF

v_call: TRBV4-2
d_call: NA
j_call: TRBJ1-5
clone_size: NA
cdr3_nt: TGTGCCAGCAGCCAAGAAGGAGGTCAGCCCCAGCATTTT
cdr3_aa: CASSQEGGQPQHF

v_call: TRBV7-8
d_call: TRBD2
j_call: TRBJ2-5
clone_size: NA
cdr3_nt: TGTGCCAGCACCCCGGTCGCTAGCGGCCAGACCCAGTACTTC
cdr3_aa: CASTPVASGQTQYF

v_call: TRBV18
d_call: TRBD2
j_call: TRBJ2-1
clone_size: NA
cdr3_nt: TGTGCCAGCTCACCAAGGAGCGGGGGGGCGGGTGAGCAGTTCTTC
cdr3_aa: CASSPRSGGAGEQFF

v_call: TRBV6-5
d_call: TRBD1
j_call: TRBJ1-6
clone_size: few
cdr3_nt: TGTGCCAGTCGAGACAGGGGTTATTCACCCCTCCACTTT
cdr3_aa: CASRDRGYSPLHF

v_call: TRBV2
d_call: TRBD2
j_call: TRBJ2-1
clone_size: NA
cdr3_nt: TGTGCCAGCAGCAACCAACTAGCGGGGGGGGTCAATGAGCAGTTCTTC
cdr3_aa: CASSNQLAGGVNEQFF

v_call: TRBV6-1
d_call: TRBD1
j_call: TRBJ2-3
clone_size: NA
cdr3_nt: TGTGCCAGCAGCGATGCCAGGGGGCGGACAGATACGCAGTATTTT
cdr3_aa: CASSDARGRTDTQYF

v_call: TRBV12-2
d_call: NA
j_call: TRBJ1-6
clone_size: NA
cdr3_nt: TGTGCAAGTCGCTCCCGGACAGTCATCGAGAATTCACCCCTCCACTTT
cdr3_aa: CASRSRTVIENSPLHF

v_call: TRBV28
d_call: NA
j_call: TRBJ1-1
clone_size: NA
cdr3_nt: TGTGCCAGCATCAGGCGGGGCCAGCTTAACACTGAAGCTTTCTTT
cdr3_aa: CASIRRGQLNTEAFF

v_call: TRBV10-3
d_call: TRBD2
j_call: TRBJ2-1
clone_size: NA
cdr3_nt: TGTGCCATCAGAGCGGCGGGAGGAGAGGGTGAGCAGTTCTTC
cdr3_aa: CAIRAAGGEGEQFF

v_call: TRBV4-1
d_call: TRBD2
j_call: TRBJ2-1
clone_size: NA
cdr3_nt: TGCGCCAGCAGCCCCAGGGGCGGAGCGGGAGATCGGAATGAGCAGTTCTTC
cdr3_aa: CASSPRGGAGDRNEQFF

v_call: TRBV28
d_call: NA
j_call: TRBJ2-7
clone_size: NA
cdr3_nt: TGTGCCAGCAGTTTGGTCCGGGGTTCCGAGCAGTACTTC
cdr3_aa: CASSLVRGSEQYF

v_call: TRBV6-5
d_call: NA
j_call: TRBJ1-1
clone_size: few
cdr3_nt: TGTGCCAGCGGGCCCCGGGGGACTGAAGCTTTCTTT
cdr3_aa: CASGPRGTEAFF

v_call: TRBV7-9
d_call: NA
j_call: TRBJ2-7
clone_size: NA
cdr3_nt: TGTTCCAGCAGCTTGGAAGCGGTCGAGCAGTGCTTC
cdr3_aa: CSSSLEAVEQCF

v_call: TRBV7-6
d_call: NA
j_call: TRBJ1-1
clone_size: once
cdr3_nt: TGTGCCAGCAGCCATGCAGGGGTGGGCACTGAAGCTTTCTTT
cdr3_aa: CASSHAGVGTEAFF

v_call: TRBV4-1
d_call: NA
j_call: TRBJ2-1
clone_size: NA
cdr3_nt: TGCGCCAGCAGCCAAGAACCCACTAGCAATTACTACAATGAGCAGTTCTTC
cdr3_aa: CASSQEPTSNYYNEQFF

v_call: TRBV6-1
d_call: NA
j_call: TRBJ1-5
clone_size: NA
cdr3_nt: TGTGCCAGCAGTGCGGGGGTATTGGGTCAGCCCCAGCATTTT
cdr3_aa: CASSAGVLGQPQHF

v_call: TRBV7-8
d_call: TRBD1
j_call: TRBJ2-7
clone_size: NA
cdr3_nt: TGTGCCAGCAGCAGGGGACAGACTAACAGGTACGAGCAGTACTTC
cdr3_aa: CASSRGQTNRYEQYF

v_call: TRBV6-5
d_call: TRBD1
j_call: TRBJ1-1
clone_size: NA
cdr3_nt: TGTGCCAGCAGTTTTGGACAGGGGACCACTGAAGCTTTCTTT
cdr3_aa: CASSFGQGTTEAFF

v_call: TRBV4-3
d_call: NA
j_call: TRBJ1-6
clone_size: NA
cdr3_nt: TGCGCCAGCAGCCAAGCCGCAGGGGATTCACCCCTCCACTTT
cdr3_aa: CASSQAAGDSPLHF